Each of the 23 T cell receptor beta chains below was sequenced from the same sample in a study of blood T cell repertoires in COVID-19. Profiled with immunoSEQ multiplex PCR; TCRdb holds only in-frame clones, not every one. This table has approximately 490,000 clones, about nine tenths appearing once. Sequencing input: PBMCs or T cells enriched from blood (not recorded which). These receptors were collected from a woman between 18 and 30 years old who had recovered from COVID-19.

This clone was counted once. The CDR3 sequence: CASKETSGPYEQYF. CDR3 nucleotides: TGTGCCAGCAAGGAAACTAGCGGGCCCTACGAGCAGTACTTC. The chain joins TRBV6-5 to TRBJ2-7; 9 bases fit TRBD2. Germline CDR1 MNHEY, CDR2 SVGAGI. The CDR3 extends over 14 amino acids. With V trimmed by 7 bases and J by 2 bases, 6 bases remained unmatched.

This clone appeared a single time. The chain employs TRBV6-5 and TRBJ1-1; no clear D. The length of the CDR3 is 12 residues. V lost 7 bases to trimming and J lost 0 bases, with 6 bases between them. CDR1 is MNHEY and CDR2 is SVGAGI in the germline V gene. The CDR3 loop reads CASKRLNTEAFF. Written as DNA, the CDR3 is TGTGCCAGCAAGCGGCTGAACACTGAAGCTTTCTTT.

This clone was seen a handful of times. This chain connects TRBV28 to TRBJ1-2; TRBD1 aligns across 9 bases. The J segment lost 6 bases and the V segment lost 6 bases, leaving 8 bases of the junction unmatched. This CDR3 is 14 amino acids long. Germline V CDR1 and CDR2: MDHEN, SYDVKM. This CDR3 reads CASRPSTGGDGYTF. The CDR3 coding sequence is TGTGCCAGCAGGCCATCCACAGGGGGCGATGGCTACACCTTC.

This rearrangement joins TRBV7-2 to TRBJ1-3; no clear D. The germline gives CDR1 SGHTA, CDR2 FQGNSA. The CDR3 is 14 amino acids. Trimming removed 2 bases from V and 6 bases from J, with 11 bases in between. In DNA, the CDR3 is TGTGCCAGCAGCTTAAGAGGGTCGCAAAACACCATATATTTT. Amino acid sequence: CASSLRGSQNTIYF. Looking up the rest from reference TRBV7-2 and TRBJ1-3 gives the full variable domain: GAGVSQSPSNKVTEKGKDVELRCDPISGHTALYWYRQSLGQGLEFLIYFQGNSAPDKSGLPSDRFSAERTGGSVSTLTIQRTQQEDSAVYLCASSLRGSQNTIYFGEGSWLTVV.

The rearrangement links TRBV28 to TRBJ1-6, with D perhaps matching TRBD1 (6 bases). In germline, CDR1 is MDHEN, CDR2 SYDVKM. This CDR3 is 18 amino acids long. V lost 6 bases and J 1 base, leaving 19 bases between the germline ends. The CDR3 region is CASSPRGAGGSYNSPLHF. The DNA of the CDR3 is TGTGCCAGCAGCCCGCGGGGGGCTGGAGGATCCTATAATTCACCCCTCCACTTT.

V and J are TRBV5-1 and TRBJ2-7; TRBD1 is a possible D gene (6 bases). Germline CDR1 and CDR2: SGHRS and YFSETQ. V was trimmed by 4 bases and J by 3 bases, leaving 14 bases between them. CDR3 length equals 14 residues. For the CDR3, the DNA is TGCGCCAGCAGCCAGGGGACGACCATCTACGAGCAGTACTTC. Encoded protein: CASSQGTTIYEQYF.

This clone was seen once. The chain recombines TRBV7-3 with TRBJ2-2, with a weak D call TRBD2 (5 bases). CDR3 size: 15 residues. The germline gives CDR1 SGHTA, CDR2 FQGTGA. Deletions cut 3 bases from V and 7 bases from J, with 15 bases between. The CDR3 loop reads CASSFDGNEVGELFF. The CDR3 DNA sequence: TGTGCCAGCAGCTTCGACGGGAATGAGGTCGGGGAGCTGTTTTTT.

V is TRBV7-3 and J is TRBJ2-7, with a tentative D call TRBD2 (6 bases). There are 13 residues in the CDR3. Germline-derived CDR1 and CDR2 are SGHTA and FQGTGA. V dropped 6 bases and J dropped 5 bases, with 14 bases sitting between them. CDR3 in amino acids: CASSYTGGNEQYF. The CDR3 bases are TGTGCCAGCAGTTATACGGGCGGGAACGAGCAGTACTTC.

The chain uses TRBV11-3 and TRBJ2-1; TRBD2 matches 7 bases. The germline V gene encodes CDR1 SGHNT and CDR2 YENEEA. This CDR3 has 15 residues. V lost 6 bases, J lost 10 bases, and 15 bases stayed unmatched. CDR3: CASSPTASPGGEQFF. The CDR3 DNA is TGTGCCAGCAGTCCGACGGCAAGTCCGGGGGGAGAGCAGTTCTTC. The variable domain in full, completed from reference TRBV11-3 and TRBJ2-1, reads EAGVVQSPRYKIIEKKQPVAFWCNPISGHNTLYWYLQNLGQGPELLIRYENEEAVDDSQLPKDRFSAERLKGVDSTLKIQPAELGDSAVYLCASSPTASPGGEQFFGPGTRLTVL.

This chain connects TRBV30 to TRBJ1-1; maybe TRBD1 (5 bases). From germline, CDR1 is GTSNPN and CDR2 SVGIG (reference sequence). The V end lost 0 bases, the J end lost 6 bases, and 11 bases lay between the germline ends. The CDR3 has 13 amino acids. The CDR3 loop reads CAWSVGRGAEAFF. The CDR3 DNA sequence: TGTGCCTGGAGTGTGGGGAGGGGCGCTGAAGCTTTCTTT. Full variable domain (rest looked up from reference TRBV30 and TRBJ1-1): SQTIHQWPATLVQPVGSPLSLECTVEGTSNPNLYWYRQAAGRGLQLLFYSVGIGQISSEVPQNLSASRPQDRQFILSSKKLLLSDSGFYLCAWSVGRGAEAFFGQGTRLTVV.

The chain joins TRBV28 to TRBJ1-5; perhaps TRBD1 as D (5 bases). The length of the CDR3 is 17 residues. Trimming took 8 bases from V and 0 from J, leaving 20 bases between them. Germline V lookup: CDR1 MDHEN, CDR2 SYDVKM. DNA for the CDR3: TGTGCCAGCCATGGACCCAGGGTTCCCCTTAGCAATCAGCCCCAGCATTTT. Amino acid sequence: CASHGPRVPLSNQPQHF.

The chain combines TRBV9 with TRBJ2-2; D not resolved. The CDR3 has 15 amino acids. CDR1 SGDLS and CDR2 YYNGEE come from the germline V gene. Deletions cut 2 bases from V and 4 bases from J, with 12 bases between. CDR3 in amino acids: CASSVLPESTGELFF. The CDR3 DNA reads as TGTGCCAGCAGCGTCCTACCGGAGAGCACCGGGGAGCTGTTTTTT.

The V and J genes are TRBV10-3 and TRBJ2-5; a weak D match, TRBD1 (6 bases). Germline-derived CDR1 and CDR2 are ENHRY and SYGVKD. Trimming took 6 bases from V and 7 from J, leaving 12 bases between them. The CDR3 consists of 12 residues. The CDR3 reads CAIRGTGPTQYF. The DNA for the CDR3 is TGTGCCATCAGGGGAACAGGGCCGACCCAGTACTTC.

The chain uses TRBV3-1 (or the pseudogene TRBV3-2) and TRBJ1-5, with no clear D. The CDR3 runs 14 residues. CDR1 is LGHDT and CDR2 is YNNKEL in the germline V gene (reference sequence). The V and J ends lost 0 bases and 4 bases respectively, with 7 bases between them. The CDR3 region is CASSQDRENQPQHF. In nucleotides, the CDR3 is TGTGCCAGCAGCCAAGATCGGGAGAATCAGCCCCAGCATTTT.

The V and J genes are TRBV5-4 and TRBJ1-2; D might be TRBD1 (5 bases). The germline gives CDR1 SGHNT, CDR2 YYREEE (reference sequence). The CDR3 spans 15 residues. Trimming cost V 4 bases and J 7 bases, with 20 bases left between them. The CDR3: CASSLAGIGGSGYTF. CDR3 DNA sequence: TGTGCCAGCAGCCTCGCCGGAATCGGGGGGTCTGGCTACACCTTC.

Worth noting for this clone: Other nucleotide sequences in the sample specify the same CDR3. V usage is TRBV24-1 and J usage is TRBJ1-5, with a weak D call TRBD1 (5 bases). The CDR3 loop spans 13 amino acids. V was trimmed by 5 bases and J by 4 bases, leaving 8 bases between them. CDR1 KGHDR and CDR2 SFDVKD come from the germline V gene. CDR3 DNA sequence: TGTGCCACCAGTGCGGGGGGGAATCAGCCCCAGCATTTT. This sequence encodes CATSAGGNQPQHF.

The chain carries TRBV27 and TRBJ1-4, with 11 bases that match TRBD1. V shed 5 bases and J 7 bases; nucleotides not matched to a gene: 9. In germline, CDR1 is MNHEY, CDR2 SMNVEV (reference sequence). This CDR3 has 16 residues. CDR3: CASSGRGTGGGEKLFF. CDR3 nucleotide sequence: TGTGCCAGCAGTGGGCGAGGGACAGGGGGAGGTGAAAAACTGTTTTTT. The full variable domain, rest sourced from reference TRBV27 and TRBJ1-4, is EAQVTQNPRYLITVTGKKLTVTCSQNMNHEYMSWYRQDPGLGLRQIYYSMNVEVTDKGDVPEGYKVSRKEKRNFPLILESPSPNQTSLYFCASSGRGTGGGEKLFFGSGTQLSVL.

The chain uses TRBV28 and TRBJ1-1; D may be TRBD1 (5 bases). This CDR3 comprises 14 residues. V was shortened by 3 bases and J by 4 bases, with 12 bases between the two germline ends. Germline V gene sequence: CDR1 MDHEN, CDR2 SYDVKM. The CDR3 DNA follows: TGTGCCAGCAGTTTCCCAGGGTGGATCACTGAAGCTTTCTTT. It translates to CASSFPGWITEAFF.

The gene calls are TRBV28 and TRBJ2-2; D is perhaps TRBD1 (5 bases). Deletions cut 7 bases from V and 0 bases from J, with 9 bases between. Germline V gene data show CDR1 as MDHEN and CDR2 as SYDVKM. The CDR3 has 14 residues. The CDR3 here is CASIQGSNTGELFF. The CDR3 DNA reads TGTGCCAGCATCCAGGGTTCGAACACCGGGGAGCTGTTTTTT.

The chain recombines TRBV13 with TRBJ2-3, with 7 bases identical to TRBD2. Germline assignment: CDR1 PRHDT and CDR2 FYEKMQ (reference sequence). The CDR3 consists of 15 residues. V lost 5 bases to trimming and J lost 0 bases; unmatched junction nucleotides: 5. For the CDR3, the DNA is TGTGCCAGCAGCCTTCTAGCGGATAGCACAGATACGCAGTATTTT. Residues: CASSLLADSTDTQYF.

The chain carries TRBV7-9 and TRBJ1-1; no clear D gene. Germline loops: CDR1 SEHNR, CDR2 FQNEAQ (reference sequence). There are 14 residues in the CDR3. V gave up 4 bases and J gave up 5 bases, with 14 bases separating them. The CDR3 region is CASSSLGSRTEAFF. The CDR3 DNA is TGTGCCAGCAGCTCCCTCGGGAGTCGGACTGAAGCTTTCTTT.

V is TRBV30 and J is TRBJ1-2; D unresolved. V gave up 2 bases and J gave up 4 bases, with 17 bases separating them. Looked up from germline, CDR1 is GTSNPN and CDR2 is SVGIG (reference sequence). CDR3 length: 15 amino acids. The CDR3 spells CAWSLTENYAYGYTF. In DNA, the CDR3 is TGTGCCTGGAGTTTGACCGAGAACTACGCCTATGGCTACACCTTC.

The V and J genes are TRBV5-1 and TRBJ2-5, with a possible D match to TRBD2 (7 bases). The V gene lost 7 bases and the J gene lost 5 bases, with 15 bases spanning the gap. Germline CDR1 SGHRS, CDR2 YFSETQ. CDR3 size: 13 residues. CDR3 sequence: CASSRGAGETQYF. The CDR3 DNA is TGCGCCAGCTCCCGGGGGGCCGGTGAGACCCAGTACTTC.